This T cell receptor (beta chain) is drawn from a study of beta chain features in type 1 diabetes listed by TCRdb under 2018. Regarding the study in general: Mean age, gender distribution, total cell number and subset yield were not different between patients and healthy donors. The study compared the TCRB repertoires of sorted circulating CD4+ T cell subsets in recently diagnosed type 1 diabetes patients with those in matched healthy donors. A total of roughly 100 million sorted cells were examined across all samples, and the number of cells per subset was strongly correlated with RNA yield. Regulatory and stem cell-like memory subsets were isolated from only 8 patients and 8 healthy donors, whereas naive and central memory subsets came from all 30 or so donors.

The entire amount of isolated RNA was reverse transcribed using the High Capacity cDNA Reverse Transcription Kit, so the sequenced TCRB transcripts were expressed ones. Deep immunoSEQ sequencing was performed on naive, central memory and regulatory T cell samples, with an average of about 4 million total reads per sample. After sorted cells were lysed in RLT buffer, RNA was extracted with DNase-treated RNeasy Micro or Mini kits, with the choice depending on cell number. Each cell subset was processed separately to prevent cross-contamination, with patient and healthy donor samples processed together. TCRB sequences were amplified from cDNA with the immunoSEQ multiplex PCR, producing 87-bp fragments spanning the CDR3 region. Sequencing of the amplicons was performed on the Illumina HiSeq platform. The study's own analysis went as follows. PCR bias was corrected computationally using synthetic template baselines, and reads within Hamming distance 2 were collapsed, with unmergeable singletons discarded. Reads were aligned to IMGT to assign V, D and J genes, CDR3 length, and insertions or deletions at six rearrangement sites. Within each subset, clonotype counts were normalized to sorted cell number, and only after that were true diversity and Gini coefficients computed with the tcR R package. Repertoire sharing was quantified using the overlap coefficient calculated on TCRB nucleotide sequences. Out-of-frame TCRB sequences from naive cells were analyzed as a proxy for the pre-selection repertoire. TCRdb carries this immuneACCESS record with in-frame sequences only. Its versions omit some clonotypes, under half of them owing to an unresolved V gene in the studies checked, with the rest unexplained. The DNA was the basis for D and trimming; V, J and clone size are from that table. The sample data list 240,000 or so clones, and under 70% of these were observed just once. Clones ranked in the top ten supply around 0.05% of the sample.

Each donor gave one peripheral blood draw, averaging approximately 120 mL, which was collected into heparinised tubes. Using a panel that included CD45RO, CCR7, CD25, CD127, CD95 and CD27, naive, central memory, regulatory and stem cell-like memory CD4+ T cells were sorted on a BD FACSAria II. All sorted populations exceeded 98% purity. PBMCs were separated immediately by Lymphoprep density gradient centrifugation and were stained directly, without being cultured. So that batch effects would be minimized, each experiment stained and sorted samples in pairs, pairing one healthy donor with one patient. A word on this clone: The clone's antigen remains unknown. No base quality information exists; no much larger clone differs at one position.

Results and caveats for the whole study, not just this receptor: Type 1 diabetes patients showed a moderate but significant shortening of TCRB CDR3 length in all four CD4+ subsets. Because cDNA was sequenced instead of genomic DNA, activated cells with high expression could be over-represented, although the groups did not differ in activation or CD3 levels. At VDJ recombination sites, patients with type 1 diabetes made fewer insertions and deleted more nucleotides, a pattern implying thymic rearrangement abnormalities. The naive, central memory and regulatory TCRB repertoires appeared to resemble one another more closely among patients than among healthy donors. PCR may preferentially amplify shorter templates, but because patient and control samples were amplified and corrected together, any resulting skew would affect both groups equally. Because the HLA sub-analyses included only small numbers of individuals, any influence of HLA type on TCRB rearrangement was left unresolved.

As encoded in the germline V gene, CDR1 is SGHTA while CDR2 is FQGNSA. Relative to germline, V is 0 bases shorter and J is 4 bases shorter, with 4 bases between their ends. Reading from cysteine to phenylalanine, the CDR3 counts 12 amino acids. Only CDR3 DNA is held: 36 bases, read in frame from base 1. The sample comprised naive CD4+ T cells from blood. In the paper's terms, the cell subset or site label means: true naive CD4+ T cells. The chain couples TRBV7-2 to TRBJ2-7, with the D gene too uncertain to name. The source of this sequence is a man between 25 and 39 years old in good health. The nucleotides are TGTGCCAGCAGCTTAGCCTGGTACGAGCAGTACTTC. It translates to CASSLAWYEQYF. Reference TRBV7-2 and TRBJ2-7 proteins supply the regions before and after the CDR3; the full variable domain is: GAGVSQSPSNKVTEKGKDVELRCDPISGHTALYWYRQSLGQGLEFLIYFQGNSAPDKSGLPSDRFSAERTGGSVSTLTIQRTQQEDSAVYLCASSLAWYEQYFGPGTRLTVT.